The sequence of this T cell receptor beta chain was determined in a study of T-cell reconstitution after alpha-beta-depleted transplantation in children (dated by TCRdb to the mid-2010s). Concerning the study at large: Using TCR repertoire profiling, the study followed T-cell immune reconstitution in a quantitative way in children after TCRalphabeta/CD19-depleted allogeneic hematopoietic cell transplantation. What the study reported, not specific to this receptor: About two months after transplant, the apparently early recovery of alphabetaT-cell counts reportedly depended on just several hundred clones that had expanded rapidly and came from non-depleted graft cells. Over the following months the frequencies of hyperexpanded clones went down, and after one year T-cell counts and TCRbeta diversity were mostly credited to newly produced T cells. In some patients, the high TCRbeta diversity seen at day 60 was put down to recipient T cells and intrathymic progenitors that had survived conditioning.

Sample treatment or condition, as interpreted from the label and publication: allogeneic hematopoietic cell transplantation with graft depleted of TCRalphabeta T cells and CD19 B cells. The children who served as transplant recipients had been given grafts of TCRalphabeta/CD19-depleted allogeneic hematopoietic cells. Trimming at the junction amounts to 1 base on V and 2 bases on J, and the germline ends lie 12 bases apart. Reading from cysteine to phenylalanine, the CDR3 counts 15 amino acids. The only DNA kept is the CDR3, 45 bases in frame from the first base. The germline V gene specifies SGHRS as CDR1 and YFSETQ as CDR2. This clonotype has ten or more counts. The specificity of this receptor is unknown. Per-base qualities were not stored, and no clone one base away is much larger. Libraries were prepared through PCR. TCRdb lists the instrument as Illumina HiSeq 2500. To normalize quantification of the TCRbeta repertoire, the TCR libraries were built with molecular barcoding that relied on unique molecular identifiers. TCRdb reprocessing: public reads trimmed at Q25 with fastp, clones called with MiXCR, in-frame beta chains kept. CDR3 protein sequences are deduplicated, and each keeps its most common genes and DNA. Within this sample are approximately 70,000 distinct CDR3 sequences, with roughly 5% of them counted one time only. Approximately 20% of the sample belongs to the ten largest clones.

The receptor chain draws on TRBV5-1 and TRBJ2-5; D gene: possibly TRBD2, on 6 matching bases. This sequence originates from a boy younger than two who had a stem cell transplant for acute myeloid leukemia, so the T cells may come from the graft donor. The starting material was PBMCs, mostly from graft donor cells, obtained 180 days after TCRalphabeta/CD19-depleted stem cell transplant. The CDR3 protein sequence reads: CASSLSGTPQETQYF. The sequenced DNA: TGCGCCAGCAGCTTGTCGGGGACTCCGCAAGAGACCCAGTACTTC.